Below, 25 T cell receptor beta chains from the same sample are listed, as sequenced in a study of blood T cells in healthy people across ages. A sample-barcoded 5' primer and a J-beta primer mix were used in a second PCR of about 7 to 12 cycles. TCRdb re-called the 5' RACE reads through MiXCR, storing one row per CDR3 protein. Of around 1.5 million distinct CDR3 sequences in the sample, 42% were seen once. The specimen sequenced was blood. These receptor sequences come from a woman between 18 and 29 years old in good health.

This clonotype was counted a few times. The CDR3: CASTGDRDNYGYTF. CDR3 DNA: TGTGCCTCCACCGGGGACAGGGATAACTATGGCTACACCTTC. This chain connects TRBV30 to TRBJ1-2; 9 bases align to TRBD1. V trimming: 7 bases; J trimming: 1 base; junction bases outside the gene matches: 7. Germline CDR1 GTSNPN, CDR2 SVGIG (reference sequence). The CDR3 is made up of 14 amino acids.

The chain links TRBV25-1 to TRBJ1-2, with D uncertain. Germline values: CDR1 MGHDK, CDR2 SYGVNS. This CDR3 is built from 15 residues. With 6 bases removed from V and 4 bases from J, the gap between germline ends came to 18 bases. CDR3 sequence reads: CASSDTTPQAYGYTF. The DNA of the CDR3 is TGTGCCAGCAGCGATACGACCCCCCAGGCCTATGGCTACACCTTC.

The chain links TRBV24-1 to TRBJ1-4, with 7 bases aligning to TRBD1. J lost 6 bases, V lost 3 bases, and 6 bases had no gene match. This CDR3 comprises 15 residues. Germline V CDR1 and CDR2: KGHDR, SFDVKD. CDR3 loop: CATSDPGTAYEKLFF. The CDR3 region has the DNA TGTGCCACCAGTGATCCCGGGACAGCTTATGAAAAACTGTTTTTT.

This clonotype was detected only a few times. This chain joins TRBV9 and TRBJ2-5, with D possibly matching TRBD1 (5 bases). The CDR3 totals 16 residues. Germline CDR1 reads SGDLS; CDR2 reads YYNGEE. V lost 0 bases and J lost 2, with 14 bases in between. In nucleotides, the CDR3 is TGTGCCAGCAGCGTAGGTGGGGCTGCCCTGCAAGAGACCCAGTACTTC. This gives the protein CASSVGGAALQETQYF.

The V call is TRBV5-5, the J call TRBJ2-7; D ambiguous. CDR1 SGHKS and CDR2 YYEKEE come from the germline V gene (reference sequence). Trimming took off 7 bases at V and 4 bases at J, with 24 bases between the two ends. This CDR3 region has 16 residues. The CDR3 spells CASAPTPRSTEYEQYF. CDR3 DNA: TGTGCCAGCGCCCCAACACCTCGATCCACTGAGTACGAGCAGTACTTC.

This clonotype was recorded a few times. The chain carries TRBV20-1 and TRBJ2-1; 8 nucleotides line up with TRBD2. Germline assignment: CDR1 DFQATT and CDR2 SNEGSKA (reference sequence). J was trimmed by 9 bases and V by 1 base; bases with no gene match: 11. This CDR3 is built from 15 residues. CDR3 bases: TGCAGTGCTAGAGCCCCGGGGGGGCTCGGGAGTGAGCAGTTCTTC. Its translation: CSARAPGGLGSEQFF.

This chain links TRBV12-3 or TRBV12-4 with TRBJ1-5; weak D call: TRBD1 (6 bases). Trimming pared 3 bases from V and 4 bases from J, leaving 16 bases between. The CDR3 consists of 16 residues. CDR3 sequence: CASSFGGPPGNQPQHF. The CDR3 DNA follows: TGTGCCAGCAGTTTCGGGGGGCCCCCGGGGAATCAGCCCCAGCATTTT.

This sequence joins TRBV12-5 and TRBJ2-2; D unclear. Trimming removed 0 bases at V and 2 bases at J, with 16 bases between. CDR3 length: 18 amino acids. In germline, CDR1 is LGHNT, CDR2 FRNRAP. CDR3 region: CASGLVIYGQTNTGELFF. Here the CDR3 DNA reads TGTGCTAGTGGTTTGGTAATTTACGGGCAGACTAACACCGGGGAGCTGTTTTTT. Supplemented by reference TRBV12-5 and TRBJ2-2, the full variable domain reads DARVTQTPRHKVTEMGQEVTMRCQPILGHNTVFWYRQTMMQGLELLAYFRNRAPLDDSGMPKDRFSAEMPDATLATLKIQPSEPRDSAVYFCASGLVIYGQTNTGELFFGEGSRLTVL.

Only a few counts were recorded for this clonotype. The chain employs TRBV2 and TRBJ2-7; 7 bases align to TRBD2. Germline V lookup: CDR1 SNHLY, CDR2 FYNNEI. V dropped 5 bases and J dropped 0; count of bases not matched to a gene: 7. CDR3 size: 15 residues. The CDR3 loop reads CASSSTSVLSYEQYF. The DNA for the CDR3 is TGTGCCAGCAGTTCTACTAGCGTCCTCTCCTACGAGCAGTACTTC.

V gene TRBV12-3 or TRBV12-4 combines with J gene TRBJ2-5; a possible D gene is TRBD2 (7 bases). Trimming took off 6 bases at V and 6 bases at J, with 20 bases between the two ends. The CDR3 covers 15 residues. CDR3: CASSYRGALGQTQYF. Here the CDR3 DNA reads TGTGCCAGCAGCTATCGGGGGGCCCTCGGACAGACCCAGTACTTC.

The chain links TRBV3-1 to TRBJ1-2; TRBD1 matches 9 bases. The CDR3 covers 16 residues. Germline lookup yields CDR1 LGHDT and CDR2 YNNKEL (reference sequence). The J segment lost 5 bases and the V segment lost 2 bases, leaving 9 bases of the junction unmatched. CDR3 sequence: CASSQIPGTGSYGYTF. In DNA form, the CDR3 reads TGTGCCAGCAGCCAAATTCCCGGGACAGGGAGTTATGGCTACACCTTC.

This sequence joins TRBV20-1 and TRBJ1-3; D unclear. The CDR3 length is 14 residues. Trimming took 1 base from V and 0 from J, leaving 7 bases between them. CDR1 is DFQATT and CDR2 is SNEGSKA in the germline V gene (reference sequence). The CDR3 protein is CSARGGNSGNTIYF. The CDR3 DNA sequence: TGCAGTGCTAGAGGGGGTAACTCTGGAAACACCATATATTTT.

The chain links TRBV6-5 to TRBJ2-7; D gene unclear. The J call could be wrong; TRBJ2-5 is a better fit for the DNA end. CDR3 length equals 14 residues. Per germline, CDR1 MNHEY and CDR2 SVGAGI. The CDR3 here is CASSYSKSIVTQYF. Here the CDR3 DNA reads TGTGCCAGCAGTTACTCGAAGTCTATCGTGACCCAGTACTTC.

There are a few counts of this clonotype. The V call is TRBV18, the J call TRBJ2-1, with 14 positions matching TRBD2. J gave up 2 bases and V 4 bases, and 4 bases lay outside the gene matches. The CDR3 totals 17 residues. Germline V gene lookup returns CDR1 KGHSH and CDR2 LQKENI. The CDR3 is CASSRTSGGTTYNEQFF. In DNA, the CDR3 is TGTGCCAGCTCACGGACTAGCGGGGGGACCACCTACAATGAGCAGTTCTTC.

A remark on this clonotype: At one boundary the junction diverges from the germline segment, which might be a read error. The chain links TRBV4-2 to TRBJ2-2; D uncertain. CDR1 is LGHNA and CDR2 is YNFKEQ in the germline V gene. The CDR3 runs 14 residues. CDR3 nucleotides: TGTGCCAGCAGCCTAGAATTGAACCCCGGGGAGCTGTTTTTT. It encodes CASSLELNPGELFF.

V is TRBV30 and J is TRBJ2-1; possible D gene TRBD2, 6 bases. Trimming took 2 bases from V and 3 from J, leaving 8 bases between them. The CDR3 has 13 amino acids. Germline V gene sequence: CDR1 GTSNPN, CDR2 SVGIG (reference sequence). CDR3 sequence: CAWSPTSYNEQFF. The DNA for the CDR3 is TGTGCCTGGAGTCCGACTAGCTACAATGAGCAGTTCTTC. Supplemented by reference TRBV30 and TRBJ2-1, the full variable domain reads SQTIHQWPATLVQPVGSPLSLECTVEGTSNPNLYWYRQAAGRGLQLLFYSVGIGQISSEVPQNLSASRPQDRQFILSSKKLLLSDSGFYLCAWSPTSYNEQFFGPGTRLTVL.

V gene TRBV9 combines with J gene TRBJ2-2; a weak D match, TRBD1 (5 bases). The CDR3 length is 15 residues. Germline V CDR1 and CDR2: SGDLS, YYNGEE. V was shortened by 0 bases and J by 4 bases, with 10 bases between the two germline ends. In nucleotides, the CDR3 is TGTGCCAGCAGCGTAGAGGGGCGCGGCACCGGGGAGCTGTTTTTT. Translation: CASSVEGRGTGELFF.

The V gene is TRBV20-1, the J gene TRBJ2-5, with 8 nucleotides matching TRBD1. The germline V gene has CDR1 DFQATT and CDR2 SNEGSKA (reference sequence). This CDR3 contains 12 residues. After removal of 5 bases from V and 3 bases from J, the junction contained 2 bases not matched to a gene. CDR3 DNA sequence: TGCAGTGCTTCGGACAGGGAAGAGACCCAGTACTTC. Its translation is CSASDREETQYF.

The rearrangement uses TRBV2 and TRBJ2-1; 15 bases agree with TRBD2. This CDR3 has 18 amino acids. Germline trimming cut 4 bases from V and 1 base from J; bases unmatched to any gene: 5. From germline, CDR1 is SNHLY and CDR2 FYNNEI. The CDR3: CASSGGLAGGSSYNEQFF. In DNA form, the CDR3 reads TGTGCCAGCAGTGGGGGACTAGCGGGGGGCTCATCCTACAATGAGCAGTTCTTC. Variable domain in full (rest from reference TRBV2 and TRBJ2-1): EPEVTQTPSHQVTQMGQEVILRCVPISNHLYFYWYRQILGQKVEFLVSFYNNEISEKSEIFDDQFSVERPDGSNFTLKIRSTKLEDSAMYFCASSGGLAGGSSYNEQFFGPGTRLTVL.

This sequence joins TRBV10-3 and TRBJ1-2, with D maybe TRBD1 (5 bases). The V end lost 4 bases, the J end lost 6 bases, and 12 bases lay between the germline ends. The germline V gene encodes CDR1 ENHRY and CDR2 SYGVKD. This CDR3 is built from 13 residues. CDR3 coding DNA: TGTGCCATCAGTGGGACACCGGGACATGGCTACACCTTC. Protein product: CAISGTPGHGYTF.

The V call is TRBV6-1, the J call TRBJ2-7; D is unresolved. Germline CDR1 reads MNHNS; CDR2 reads SASEGT. V lost 5 bases and J 0 bases, leaving 14 bases between the germline ends. This CDR3 region has 15 residues. Written as DNA, the CDR3 is TGTGCCAGCAGTAGCTATGACGTGAGCTCCTACGAGCAGTACTTC. It specifies CASSSYDVSSYEQYF.

The rearrangement uses TRBV19 and TRBJ1-1, with D unclear. Deletions cut 8 bases from V and 0 bases from J, with 19 bases between. Per the germline V gene, CDR1 is LNHDA and CDR2 is SQIVND (reference sequence). This CDR3 spans 16 amino acids. In nucleotides, the CDR3 is TGTGCCAGTTCTCGGGTCCACCGGGCCATGAACACTGAAGCTTTCTTT. Amino acid sequence: CASSRVHRAMNTEAFF. Combining the CDR3 with reference TRBV19 and TRBJ1-1 gives the whole variable domain DGGITQSPKYLFRKEGQNVTLSCEQNLNHDAMYWYRQDPGQGLRLIYYSQIVNDFQKGDIAEGYSVSREKKESFPLTVTSAQKNPTAFYLCASSRVHRAMNTEAFFGQGTRLTVV.

Comments on this clonotype: At one end the junction does not follow the germline gene, possibly because of a read error. The rearrangement links TRBV7-2 to TRBJ1-2, with 10 nucleotides matching TRBD1. The CDR3 is 18 amino acids. From germline, CDR1 is SGHTA and CDR2 FQGNSA. DNA for the CDR3: TGTGCCGGCAGCTTACATTACCGCTTGGCGACAGGGGGCTTTGGCTACACCTTC. Its translation is CAGSLHYRLATGGFGYTF.

J is TRBJ2-7 and V is TRBV20-1; D call uncertain. Germline lookup yields CDR1 DFQATT and CDR2 SNEGSKA (reference sequence). Trimming stripped 0 bases from V and 1 base from J, with 13 bases between. The CDR3 spans 15 residues. The CDR3 protein is CSARDRIPPSYEQYF. As DNA, the CDR3 is TGCAGTGCTAGAGATAGGATTCCCCCTTCCTACGAGCAGTACTTC.

The rearrangement links TRBV3-1 to TRBJ1-5; the D is unclear. The V end was cut by 0 bases, the J end by 5 bases, with 8 bases between. The CDR3 has 14 residues. The germline V gene has CDR1 LGHDT and CDR2 YNNKEL (reference sequence). CDR3 bases: TGTGCCAGCAGCCAAGAAGTGGCCGATCAGCCCCAGCATTTT. This encodes CASSQEVADQPQHF.